This is a list of T cell receptor beta chains from one sample in a study of shared clonotypes between healthy human individuals. Clones were sequenced by immunoSEQ multiplex PCR, and TCRdb holds only the in-frame ones, with some missing. The sample consists of about 960,000 clones, less than 85% of them appearing once. Sequences were obtained from memory CD4+ T cells sorted from blood. The receptors here all came from a man aged 18 to 29 in good health. The CDR3 runs from the conserved cysteine through the conserved F or W. The D gene is left open where the match is weak. Not every row has a clone size; where given, it reads once, few, many or a size class.

. | TRBJ1-1 | TRBD1 | TRBV5-1 | TGCGCCAGCAGCCCCCGCGGACAGGGAGAGTCAAAATCGAACACTGAAGCTTTCTTT | CASSPRGQGESKSNTEAFF
few | TRBJ2-4 | . | TRBV9 | TGTGCCAGCAGTCCGGACCGGTTCCCACTAAACATTCAGTACTTC | CASSPDRFPLNIQYF
. | TRBJ1-5 | . | TRBV6-5 | TGTGCCAGCAGTTACTCCCACCCGACGGAGCAGCCCCAGCATTTT | CASSYSHPTEQPQHF
. | TRBJ1-2 | . | TRBV6-1 | TGTGCCACCGAACATAACCAACTGGGAAACTATGGCTACACCTTC | CATEHNQLGNYGYTF
. | TRBJ1-3 | . | TRBV11-2 | TGTGCCAGCAGCGAGAAGTCGGGAAACACCATATATTTT | CASSEKSGNTIYF
. | TRBJ2-5 | . | TRBV6-6 | TGTGCCAGCAAAGAGGACACCCAAGAGACCCAGTACTTC | CASKEDTQETQYF
. | TRBJ2-2 | TRBD2 | TRBV7-2 | TGTGCCAGCAGCTTGGCGGGGGGTTCTACCGGGGAGCTGTTTTTT | CASSLAGGSTGELFF
many | TRBJ2-2 | . | TRBV15 | TGTGCCACCAGCAGAGCCGGGCCACCCGCCGGGGAGCTGTTTTTT | CATSRAGPPAGELFF
. | TRBJ2-3 | TRBD2 | TRBV29-1 | TGCAGCGTCGAGCGGGGTTTGACTAGCACAGATACGCAGTATTTT | CSVERGLTSTDTQYF
. | TRBJ1-2 | TRBD1 | TRBV7-2 | TGTGCCAGCAGCCACACAGGGGGCTTGGGCTACACCTTC | CASSHTGGLGYTF